This T cell receptor beta chain was sequenced for a study of molecular identifiers for immune sequencing clone quantification. CD8+CD4-CCR7+CD45RA+ cells were sorted as naive CD8 T cells. The CDR3 length is 13 residues. The germline V gene has CDR1 SGHTA and CDR2 FQGNSA. The V segment lost 5 bases and the J segment 6 bases; nucleotides outside the gene matches: 3. This clonotype occurred many times. From the PCR reads, TCRdb called clonotypes with MiXCR, one entry per CDR3 protein. The data show hundreds of thousands of distinct CDR3 sequences, with around 21% seen just once and approximately 0.85% held by the top ten.

Sequenced input: naive CD8+ T cells from blood, with Jurkat cell RNA spiked in. Subset meaning: FACS-sorted CD8+CD4-CCR7+CD45RA+ naive T cells. The genes are TRBV7-2 and TRBJ2-1; the match to TRBD2 covers 8 bases. The TCR originated in a human donor in good health. Some libraries in this study had Jurkat cell RNA spiked in. CDR3 DNA sequence: TGTGCCAGCAGCGATGGGACTAGCAATGAGCAGTTCTTC. Residues: CASSDGTSNEQFF.